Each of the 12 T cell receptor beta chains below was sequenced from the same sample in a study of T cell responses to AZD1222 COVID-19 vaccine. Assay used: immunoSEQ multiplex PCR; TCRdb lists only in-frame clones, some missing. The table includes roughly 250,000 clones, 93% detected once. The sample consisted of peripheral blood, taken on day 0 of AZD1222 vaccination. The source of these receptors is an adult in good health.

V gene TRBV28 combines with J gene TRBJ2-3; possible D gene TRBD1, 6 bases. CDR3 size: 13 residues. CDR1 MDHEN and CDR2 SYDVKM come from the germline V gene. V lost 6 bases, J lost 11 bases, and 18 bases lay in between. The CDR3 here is CASSLTDRPRQYF. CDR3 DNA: TGTGCCAGCAGCCTAACCGACAGGCCGCGGCAGTATTTT.

The CDR3 DNA reads TGTGCCAGCAGGACAGGGGGATTTGGGGCCAACGTCCTGACTTTC. It codes for CASRTGGFGANVLTF. The V and J genes are TRBV19 and TRBJ2-6; 10 positions match TRBD1. This CDR3 region has 15 residues. With V trimmed by 9 bases and J by 3 bases, 5 bases remained unmatched. CDR1 is LNHDA and CDR2 is SQIVND in the germline V gene (reference sequence).

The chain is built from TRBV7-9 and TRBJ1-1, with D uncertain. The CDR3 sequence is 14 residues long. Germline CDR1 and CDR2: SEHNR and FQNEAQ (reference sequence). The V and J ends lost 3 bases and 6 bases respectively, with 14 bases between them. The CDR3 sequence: CASSFLGLTAEAFF. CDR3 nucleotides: TGTGCCAGCAGCTTCCTCGGGCTCACGGCTGAAGCTTTCTTT.

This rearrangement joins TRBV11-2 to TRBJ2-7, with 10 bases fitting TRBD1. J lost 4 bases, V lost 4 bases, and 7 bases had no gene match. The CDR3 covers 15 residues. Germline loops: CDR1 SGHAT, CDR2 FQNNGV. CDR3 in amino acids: CASSSPRDRGYEQYF. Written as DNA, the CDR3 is TGTGCCAGCAGCTCGCCCCGGGACAGGGGTTACGAGCAGTACTTC.

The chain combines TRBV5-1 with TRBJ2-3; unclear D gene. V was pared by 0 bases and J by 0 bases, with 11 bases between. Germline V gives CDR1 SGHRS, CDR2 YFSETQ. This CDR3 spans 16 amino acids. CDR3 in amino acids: CASSLDPGTSTDTQYF. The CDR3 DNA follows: TGCGCCAGCAGCTTGGATCCGGGCACTAGCACAGATACGCAGTATTTT.

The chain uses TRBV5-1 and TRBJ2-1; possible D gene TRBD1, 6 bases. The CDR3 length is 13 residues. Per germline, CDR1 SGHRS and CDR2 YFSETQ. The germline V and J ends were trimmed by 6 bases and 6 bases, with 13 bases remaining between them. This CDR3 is CASKRGNLNEQFF. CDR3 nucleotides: TGCGCCAGCAAGAGGGGGAACCTCAATGAGCAGTTCTTC.

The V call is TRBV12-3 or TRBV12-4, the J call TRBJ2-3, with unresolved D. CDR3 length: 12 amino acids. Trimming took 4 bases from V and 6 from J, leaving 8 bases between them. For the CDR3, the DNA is TGTGCCAGCAGTTCCTGGGGTGATACGCAGTATTTT. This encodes CASSSWGDTQYF.

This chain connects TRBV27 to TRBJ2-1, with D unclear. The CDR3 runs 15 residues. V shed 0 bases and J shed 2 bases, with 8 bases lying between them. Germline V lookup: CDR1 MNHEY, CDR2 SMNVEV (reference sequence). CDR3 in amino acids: CASSLSVAPYNEQFF. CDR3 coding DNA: TGTGCCAGCAGTTTATCGGTGGCCCCCTACAATGAGCAGTTCTTC.

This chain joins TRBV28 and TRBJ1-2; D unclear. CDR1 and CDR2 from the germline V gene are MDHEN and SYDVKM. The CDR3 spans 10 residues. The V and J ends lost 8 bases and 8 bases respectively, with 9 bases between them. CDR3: CASHSGGYTF. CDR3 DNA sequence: TGTGCCAGCCATTCGGGAGGCTACACCTTC.

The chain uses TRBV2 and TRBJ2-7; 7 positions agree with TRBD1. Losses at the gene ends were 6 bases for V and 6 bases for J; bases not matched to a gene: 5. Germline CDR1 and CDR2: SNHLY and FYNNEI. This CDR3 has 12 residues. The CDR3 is CASRDTGAEQYF. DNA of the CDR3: TGTGCCAGCAGGGATACAGGGGCCGAGCAGTACTTC.

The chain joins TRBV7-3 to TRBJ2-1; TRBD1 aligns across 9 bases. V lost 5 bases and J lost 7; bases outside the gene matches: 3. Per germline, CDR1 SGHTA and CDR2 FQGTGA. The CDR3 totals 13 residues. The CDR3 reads CASSPGTGNEQFF. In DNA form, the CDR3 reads TGTGCCAGCAGCCCAGGGACAGGGAATGAGCAGTTCTTC.

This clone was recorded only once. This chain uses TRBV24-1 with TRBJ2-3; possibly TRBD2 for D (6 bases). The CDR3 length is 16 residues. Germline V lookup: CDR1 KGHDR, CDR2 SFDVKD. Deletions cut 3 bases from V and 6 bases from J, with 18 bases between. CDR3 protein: CATSDRTTRSSDTQYF. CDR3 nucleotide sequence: TGTGCCACCAGTGATCGGACTACCCGGTCTTCGGATACGCAGTATTTT.